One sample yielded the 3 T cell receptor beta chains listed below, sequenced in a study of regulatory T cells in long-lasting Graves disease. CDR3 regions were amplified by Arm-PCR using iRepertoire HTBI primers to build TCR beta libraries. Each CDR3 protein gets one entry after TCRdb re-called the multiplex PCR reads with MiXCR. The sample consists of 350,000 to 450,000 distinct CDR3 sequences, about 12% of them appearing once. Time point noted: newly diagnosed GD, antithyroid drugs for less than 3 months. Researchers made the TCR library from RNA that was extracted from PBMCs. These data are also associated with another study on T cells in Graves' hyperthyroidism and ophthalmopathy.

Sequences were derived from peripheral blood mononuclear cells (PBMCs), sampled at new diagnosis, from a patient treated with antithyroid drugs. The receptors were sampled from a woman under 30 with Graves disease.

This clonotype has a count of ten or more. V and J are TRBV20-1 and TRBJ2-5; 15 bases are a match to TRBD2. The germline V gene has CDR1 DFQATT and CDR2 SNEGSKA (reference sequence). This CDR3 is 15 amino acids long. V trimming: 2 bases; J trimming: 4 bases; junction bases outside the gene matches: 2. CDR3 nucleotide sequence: TGCAGTGCTAGACCGGGACTAGCGGGAGGAGAGACCCAGTACTTC. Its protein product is CSARPGLAGGETQYF.

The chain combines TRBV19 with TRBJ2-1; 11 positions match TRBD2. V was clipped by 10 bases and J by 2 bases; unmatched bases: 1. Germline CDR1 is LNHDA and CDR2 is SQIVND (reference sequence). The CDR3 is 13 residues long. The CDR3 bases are TGTGCCACTAGCGGGGGGACCTACAATGAGCAGTTCTTC. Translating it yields CATSGGTYNEQFF.

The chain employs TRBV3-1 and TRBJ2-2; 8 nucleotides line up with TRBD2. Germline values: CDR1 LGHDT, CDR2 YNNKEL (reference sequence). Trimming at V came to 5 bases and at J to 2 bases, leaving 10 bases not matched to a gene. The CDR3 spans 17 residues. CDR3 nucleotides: TGTGCCAGCAGCTCCCTCGGGGGGGGAAGAAACACCGGGGAGCTGTTTTTT. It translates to CASSSLGGGRNTGELFF. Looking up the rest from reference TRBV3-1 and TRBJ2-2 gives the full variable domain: DTAVSQTPKYLVTQMGNDKSIKCEQNLGHDTMYWYKQDSKKFLKIMFSYNNKELIINETVPNRFSPKSPDKAHLNLHINSLELGDSAVYFCASSSLGGGRNTGELFFGEGSRLTVL.